This T cell receptor beta chain was sequenced during a study of blood T cell repertoires in COVID-19 (TCRdb year 2020). Broadly, across the study: Collaborator samples came from the United States, Italy and Spain and covered acute and convalescent phases of COVID-19. The prospective study material was composed of cDNA or gDNA derived from T cells, B-cell-depleted T cells, or PBMCs. Deeply sampled blood TCRbeta repertoires from subjects exposed to, actively infected with, or recovered from COVID-19 were included in the dataset. A freely available public database, intended as a resource for researchers studying the immune response to SARS-CoV-2, is where the repertoires were released. Samples came from the ongoing ImmuneRACE study (first 160 participants) plus 1,254 subjects from 6 global collaborators. The sample metadata nearly always contained a de-identified subject ID, COVID-19 status, age in years and sex. Where available, HLA class I and class II types were obtained from metadata supplied by the sample provider rather than from assay-based typing. Overall results and qualifications from the work: The quantity of clinical and demographic metadata differed by source and by participant and was supplied without curation.

With respect to this clone: Its antigen remains unidentified. Nothing much larger sits one base from this clone, and base qualities are not available.

CDR1 SNHLY and CDR2 FYNNEI are derived from the germline V gene. V is trimmed back by 2 bases and J by 5 bases, and the junction contains 1 base that no gene match accounts for. Measured from the cysteine to the phenylalanine, the CDR3 is 14 residues long. Only the CDR3 DNA is retained, 42 bases long and in frame from the first base. Each collaborating institution followed its own protocols to collect whole blood in K2EDTA tubes. For TCRbeta analysis, collaborators shipped samples as frozen whole blood, isolated PBMCs, or DNA extracted from either of those sample types. The immunoSEQ Assay, a bias-controlled multiplex PCR, was used to amplify TCRbeta CDR3 regions from genomic DNA. Turning to the authors' computational methods: Nucleated cell counts per sample were estimated from amplification of reference gene primers within the assay. To quantify the absolute abundance of each unique TCRbeta CDR3 rearrangement, sequence reads were collapsed and filtered. For each sample, productive Simpson clonality was calculated as the square root of Simpson's diversity index across productive rearrangements. TCRdb took over this immuneACCESS table, retaining in-frame rearrangements with V and J assigned. Such tables are incomplete; in checked studies, under half of the missing clones stem from an unresolved V gene, and the remainder is unexplained. That table supplies the V and J calls and clone size; D and trimming were determined from the DNA. The sample table shows 150,000 to 200,000 clones, and around 80% are seen once. Of the sample, around a fifth is held by the ten largest clones.

The clonotype originates from a woman older than 75 with acute or convalescent COVID-19. Input material: peripheral blood. The chain is encoded by TRBV2 joined to TRBJ2-1; TRBD1 agrees with 9 junctional bases. The CDR3 reads as follows: CASSERTGDNEQFF. The sequenced DNA is TGTGCCAGCAGTGAAAGGACAGGGGACAATGAGCAGTTCTTC.